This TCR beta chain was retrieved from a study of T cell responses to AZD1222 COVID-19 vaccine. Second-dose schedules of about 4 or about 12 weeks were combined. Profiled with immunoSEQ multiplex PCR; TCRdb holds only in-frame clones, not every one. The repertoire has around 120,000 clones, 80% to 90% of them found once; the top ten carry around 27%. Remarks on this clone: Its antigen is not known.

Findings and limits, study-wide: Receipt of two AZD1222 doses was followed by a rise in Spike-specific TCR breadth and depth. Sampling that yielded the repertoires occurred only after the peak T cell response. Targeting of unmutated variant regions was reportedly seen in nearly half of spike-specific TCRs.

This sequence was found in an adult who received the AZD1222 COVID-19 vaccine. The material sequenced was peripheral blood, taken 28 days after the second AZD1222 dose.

CDR3 DNA: TGCAGTGCTAGTTTGTTAGACAGGATGGACGGCTACACCTTC. As protein: CSASLLDRMDGYTF. The chain is built from TRBV20-1 and TRBJ1-2; tentative D call: TRBD1 (6 bases). Trimming removed 3 bases at V and 8 bases at J, with 19 bases between. The CDR3 consists of 14 residues. Per the germline V gene, CDR1 is DFQATT and CDR2 is SNEGSKA (reference sequence).